This T cell receptor beta chain was obtained from a study of cytomegalovirus exposure and HLA in healthy donors. Overall study results and limits: Researchers counted some 150 TCR beta chains as cytomegalovirus-associated.

In regard to this clone: Its antigen is unidentified.

Healthy bone marrow donors made up the donor group. In germline, CDR1 is SQVTM, CDR2 ANQGSEA. This CDR3 region has 13 residues. Trimming shortened V by 2 bases and J by 6 bases, and 12 bases separated the two germline ends. The PCR ran on 60 Vbeta and 13 Jbeta primers. Clones were read by immunoSEQ multiplex PCR, and TCRdb kept only the in-frame ones, dropping some. This table has more than 110,000 clones, 65% to 85% appearing once. The sequenced material came from PBMCs. This receptor was taken from a man in his fifties or sixties in good health and CMV-seronegative. The chain joins TRBV29-1 to TRBJ2-3; D remains unclear. CDR3 in DNA: TGCAGCGTTGAACCTGAAAACTCGGATACGCAGTATTTT. It specifies CSVEPENSDTQYF.